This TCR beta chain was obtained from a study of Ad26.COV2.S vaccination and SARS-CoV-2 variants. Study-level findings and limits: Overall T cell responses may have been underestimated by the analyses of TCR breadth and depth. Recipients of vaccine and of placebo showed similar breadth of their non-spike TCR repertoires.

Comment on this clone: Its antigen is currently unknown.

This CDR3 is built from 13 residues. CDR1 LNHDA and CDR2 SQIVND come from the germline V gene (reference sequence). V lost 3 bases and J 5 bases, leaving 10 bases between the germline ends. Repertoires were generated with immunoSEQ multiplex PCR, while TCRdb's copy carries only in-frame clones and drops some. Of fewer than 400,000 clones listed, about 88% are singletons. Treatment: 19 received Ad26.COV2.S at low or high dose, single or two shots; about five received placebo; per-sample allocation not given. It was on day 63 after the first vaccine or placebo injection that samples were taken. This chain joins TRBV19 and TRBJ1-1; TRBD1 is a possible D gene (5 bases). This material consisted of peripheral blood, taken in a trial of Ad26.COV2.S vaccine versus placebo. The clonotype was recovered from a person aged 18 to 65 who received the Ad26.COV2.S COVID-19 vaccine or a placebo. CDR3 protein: CASSMAGQTEAFF. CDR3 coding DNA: TGTGCCAGTAGTATGGCAGGGCAGACTGAAGCTTTCTTT.